This T cell receptor beta chain derives from a study of blood T cells in healthy people across ages. The CDR3 contains 19 residues. The germline V gene encodes CDR1 DFQATT and CDR2 SNEGSKA (reference sequence). Trimming shortened V by 2 bases and J by 0 bases, and 23 bases separated the two germline ends. Isolating PBMCs gave at least 6 million of these cells per sample. The authors ran a second PCR of 7 to 11 cycles using a sample-barcoded 5' primer and a J-beta primer mix. One entry per CDR3 protein, called by TCRdb with MiXCR from the 5' RACE reads. The profile covers 710,000 or so distinct CDR3 sequences, with about a third appearing a single time and about 16% taken by the ten largest. This clonotype appeared a few times.

The chain has TRBV20-1 and TRBJ1-5; the D gene is possibly TRBD1 (6 bases). Sequencing was carried out using blood. The TCR sequence derives from an elderly woman in good health. CDR3 sequence: CSARRSDMGGFRSNQPQHF. In nucleotides, the CDR3 is TGCAGTGCTAGACGGAGTGATATGGGGGGCTTCCGTAGCAATCAGCCCCAGCATTTT.